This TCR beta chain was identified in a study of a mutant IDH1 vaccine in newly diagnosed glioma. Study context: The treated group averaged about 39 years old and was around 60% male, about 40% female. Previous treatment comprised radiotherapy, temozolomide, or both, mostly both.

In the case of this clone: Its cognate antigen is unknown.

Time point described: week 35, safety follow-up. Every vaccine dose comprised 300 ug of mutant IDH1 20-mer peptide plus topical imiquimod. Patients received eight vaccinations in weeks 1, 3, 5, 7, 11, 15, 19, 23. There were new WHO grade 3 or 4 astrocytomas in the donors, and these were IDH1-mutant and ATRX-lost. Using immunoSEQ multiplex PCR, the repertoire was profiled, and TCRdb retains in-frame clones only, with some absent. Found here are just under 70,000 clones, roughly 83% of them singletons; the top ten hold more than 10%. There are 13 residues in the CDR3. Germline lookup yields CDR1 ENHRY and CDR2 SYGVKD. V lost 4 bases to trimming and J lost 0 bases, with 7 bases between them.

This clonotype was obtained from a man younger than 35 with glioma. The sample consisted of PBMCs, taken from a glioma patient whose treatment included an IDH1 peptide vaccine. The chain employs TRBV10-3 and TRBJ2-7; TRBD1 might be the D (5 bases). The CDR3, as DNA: TGTGCCATCAGTGCAGGGAACTCCTACGAGCAGTACTTC. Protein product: CAISAGNSYEQYF.